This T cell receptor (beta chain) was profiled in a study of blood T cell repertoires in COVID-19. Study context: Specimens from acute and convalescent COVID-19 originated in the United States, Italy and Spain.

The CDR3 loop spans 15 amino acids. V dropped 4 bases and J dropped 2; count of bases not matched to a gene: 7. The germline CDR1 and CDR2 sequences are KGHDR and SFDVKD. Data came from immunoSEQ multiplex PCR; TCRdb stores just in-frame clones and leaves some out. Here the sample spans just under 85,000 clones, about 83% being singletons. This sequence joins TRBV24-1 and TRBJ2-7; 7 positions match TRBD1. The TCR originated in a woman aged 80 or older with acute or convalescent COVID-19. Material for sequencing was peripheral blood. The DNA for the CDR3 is TGTGCCACCAGTGACTTTGACAGGGCAGCCTACGAGCAGTACTTC. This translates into CATSDFDRAAYEQYF.